Below are 8 T cell receptor beta chains sequenced from a single sample in a study of T-cell reconstitution after alpha-beta-depleted transplantation in children. Unique molecular identifiers were incorporated into the prepared TCRbeta library. TCRdb processed the PCR reads anew with MiXCR; each CDR3 protein has one entry. The sample lists fewer than 700,000 distinct CDR3 sequences, approximately 12% seen once, with roughly 2.3% in the top ten. The specimen comprised PBMCs, mostly from graft donor cells, sampled 360 days after TCRalphabeta/CD19-depleted stem cell transplant. These receptors originate from a male patient between 5 and 17 years old who had a stem cell transplant for acute myeloid leukemia, so the T cells may come from the graft donor.

This clonotype has a count of ten or more. V is TRBV29-1 and J is TRBJ2-7; perhaps D is TRBD1 or TRBD2 (6 bases each). Germline loops: CDR1 SQVTM, CDR2 ANQGSEA. V lost 4 bases and J lost 3, with 16 bases in between. The CDR3 length is 14 residues. This CDR3 reads CSVGGRTALYEQYF. The CDR3 DNA reads TGCAGCGTTGGTGGGAGGACAGCCCTCTACGAGCAGTACTTC.

The rearrangement uses TRBV7-6 and TRBJ2-1; 8 bases match TRBD1. The V and J ends lost 4 bases and 2 bases, in that order; junction bases with no gene match: 7. The germline CDR1 and CDR2 sequences are SGHVS and FNYEAQ. The CDR3 contains 16 residues. CDR3 in DNA: TGTGCCAGCAGCTGGGACAGGACTTCTACCTACAATGAGCAGTTCTTC. Residues: CASSWDRTSTYNEQFF.

This clonotype was seen more than once but under ten times. The chain uses TRBV12-3 or TRBV12-4 and TRBJ2-7; D is unclear. CDR3 length equals 15 residues. The V and J ends lost 4 bases and 2 bases respectively, with 15 bases between them. For the CDR3, the DNA is TGTGCCAGCAGTTCAGGTGGACGTTATCCCTACGAGCAGTACTTC. Its protein product is CASSSGGRYPYEQYF.

This clonotype has more than one count but fewer than ten. The chain recombines TRBV5-1 with TRBJ2-7; perhaps TRBD1 as D (6 bases). The length of the CDR3 is 15 residues. Looked up from germline, CDR1 is SGHRS and CDR2 is YFSETQ. V was pared by 0 bases and J by 0 bases, with 10 bases between. Here the CDR3 DNA reads TGCGCCAGCAGCTTGGGACAGGAGTTCTCCTACGAGCAGTACTTC. Its translation is CASSLGQEFSYEQYF.

The gene calls are TRBV6-2 or TRBV6-3 and TRBJ1-5, with TRBD1 matching over 8 bases. The CDR3 loop spans 18 amino acids. The V gene end was trimmed by 2 bases and the J gene end by 2 bases; junction bases not matched to a gene: 11. Germline-derived CDR1 and CDR2 are MNHEY and SVGEGT. CDR3 sequence reads: CASSYPMGQGAGNQPQHF. The CDR3 region has the DNA TGTGCCAGCAGTTACCCGATGGGGCAGGGGGCGGGCAATCAGCCCCAGCATTTT.

Only a few counts were recorded for this clonotype. This sequence joins TRBV7-2 and TRBJ2-1; 7 bases match TRBD2. The germline CDR1 and CDR2 sequences are SGHTA and FQGNSA. The V segment lost 5 bases and the J segment 0 bases; nucleotides outside the gene matches: 7. There are 16 residues in the CDR3. Written as DNA, the CDR3 is TGTGCCAGCAGCCCGCTAGCGGCGAGCTCCTACAATGAGCAGTTCTTC. This sequence encodes CASSPLAASSYNEQFF.

This clonotype has a handful of counts. The chain joins TRBV29-1 to TRBJ2-1; TRBD2 aligns across 13 bases. The CDR3 contains 20 residues. Germline assignment: CDR1 SQVTM and CDR2 ANQGSEA. V was clipped by 2 bases and J by 5 bases; unmatched bases: 18. The chain's CDR3 is CSVEPLGLAGVLIRDNEQFF. In DNA, the CDR3 is TGCAGCGTTGAACCACTAGGACTAGCGGGAGTCCTCATCCGGGACAATGAGCAGTTCTTC.

This clonotype was observed many times. This chain uses TRBV7-2 with TRBJ2-5; 7 nucleotides align to TRBD2. The CDR3 loop spans 16 amino acids. The ends lost 5 bases at V and 4 bases at J; junction bases unmatched: 13. CDR1 is SGHTA and CDR2 is FQGNSA in the germline V gene. CDR3 DNA: TGTGCCAGCAGCCCGTTCGGGGCGGGAGTGCTAGAGACCCAGTACTTC. Its translation is CASSPFGAGVLETQYF.